The entry that follows covers one TCR beta chain sequence. There is no known antigen for this receptor. No much larger clonotype is one base removed from it; base qualities were not supplied. This entry is derived from a study of blood T cells in healthy people across ages (dated by TCRdb to between 2015 and 2016). Broadly, across the study: In model experiments, template switching captured roughly one uniquely barcoded TCR beta cDNA molecule for every two T cells. The study measured age-related changes in TCR beta repertoire diversity using deep sequencing normalized with unique cDNA molecular identifiers. Donors were grouped into four age groups: young (average approximately 16 years), middle-aged (roughly 37), aged (about 59) and long-lived (82). To avoid experimental bias, donors of different ages were spread randomly across the sequencing lanes. For two donors (one aged 18 to 30 and one aged 80 or older), the study analyzed two additional independent replicas of 1 million unique cDNA reads from the same blood draw. The research as a whole found: A strong correlation was found between observed TCR beta diversity and the percentage of naive T cells measured by flow cytometry. Observed TCR beta diversity per million T cells fell roughly linearly with age, and a significant reduction was already apparent by age around 40. Total diversity estimates from one million sequenced T cells were considered lower bounds and underestimates. The long-lived group showed more naive CD4+ T cells, fewer expanded clones and increased TCR diversity than the aged group, suggesting age selection. Because donor CMV infection status was unknown, age-related changes in expanded clonotypes were potentially confounded. Bulk unsorted PBMC profiling prevented conclusive comparison of naive and antigen-experienced compartments.

Donors were a few dozen systemically healthy Caucasian individuals from Russia aged 6 to 90 years. Each donor gave about 9.2 milliliters of peripheral blood, drawn into EDTA-treated Vacutainer tubes. Ficoll-Paque density-gradient centrifugation was used to isolate PBMCs, with at least 6.5 million per sample. Trizol reagent was used to extract total RNA from the PBMCs, yielding at least 6 micrograms per sample. For every donor, an aliquot of PBMCs went through flow cytometry to measure the percentages of naive CD45RAhigh/CD27high T cells. Receptor libraries were prepared by 5' RACE. The instrument was an Illumina HiSeq 2500. A second PCR of roughly 7 to 11 cycles was performed with a sample-barcoded 5' primer and a J-beta primer mix. Each TCR beta cDNA molecule received a unique molecular identifier from a template-switch 5' adaptor carrying 12 random nucleotides. Each sample yielded at least 2.5 million CDR3-containing paired-end reads. First-strand cDNA was synthesized from all RNA with the Mint cDNA synthesis kit, primed by a TRBC-specific oligonucleotide. After uracil-DNA glycosylase treatment, a first 18-cycle PCR used universal primers M1SS and BC2_uni_R on all cDNA. The paper's data handling went like this. For normalization, 1 million high-quality reads were randomly selected from each sample, with every read carrying a distinct molecular identifier. Instead of being binned into consensus sequences, reads with shared molecular identifiers were discarded. MiTCR, set to a Q25 quality threshold and the strictest error-elimination algorithm, was used for CDR3 identification, clonotype clustering and error correction. A nonparametric unseen species model using Euler transformation provided a lower-bound estimate of total TCR beta diversity. Using fastp at Q25 and MiXCR, TCRdb reprocessed the public reads and kept productive beta chains. Every CDR3 protein is listed once, alongside the most common genes and DNA of its rows. The V and J calls here are based on TCRdb, not the publication. The sample contains 1.5 million to 2 million distinct CDR3 sequences, about 50% of them found a single time. The ten largest clones represent roughly 2.1% of the sample.

CDR1 is given as LGHDT and CDR2 as YNNKEL, both from the germline V gene (reference sequence). The CDR3 numbers 15 residues from cysteine through phenylalanine. CDR3 DNA only is kept here, 45 bases in frame from base 1. V is pared back by 4 bases and J by 5 bases, with 15 bases lying between the germline termini. The TCR sequence derives from a woman in her forties in good health. The chain is encoded by TRBV3-1 joined to TRBJ1-5, with the D gene call left open. The sequencing sample was made of blood. The DNA is TGTGCCAGCAGCCCCGGACTGTGGGGTGATCAGCCCCAGCATTTT. It translates as CASSPGLWGDQPQHF.